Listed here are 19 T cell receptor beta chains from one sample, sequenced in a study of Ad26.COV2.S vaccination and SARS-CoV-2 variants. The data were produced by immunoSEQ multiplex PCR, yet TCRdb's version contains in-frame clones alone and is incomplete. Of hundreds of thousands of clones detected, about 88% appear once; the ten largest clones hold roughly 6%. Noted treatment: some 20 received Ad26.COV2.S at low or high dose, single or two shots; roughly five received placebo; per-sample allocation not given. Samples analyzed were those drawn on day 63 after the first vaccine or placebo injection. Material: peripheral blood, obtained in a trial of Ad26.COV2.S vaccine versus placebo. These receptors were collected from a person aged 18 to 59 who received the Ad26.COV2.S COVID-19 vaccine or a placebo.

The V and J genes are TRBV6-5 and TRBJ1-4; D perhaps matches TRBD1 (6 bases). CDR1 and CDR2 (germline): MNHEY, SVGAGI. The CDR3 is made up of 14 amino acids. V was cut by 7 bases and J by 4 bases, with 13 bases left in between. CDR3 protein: CASNKEQGNEKLFF. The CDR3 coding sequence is TGTGCCAGCAACAAAGAACAGGGTAATGAAAAACTGTTTTTT.

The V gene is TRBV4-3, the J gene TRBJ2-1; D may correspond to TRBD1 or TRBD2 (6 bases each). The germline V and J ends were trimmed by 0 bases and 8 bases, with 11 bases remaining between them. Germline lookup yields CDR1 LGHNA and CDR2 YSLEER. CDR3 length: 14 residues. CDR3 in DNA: TGCGCCAGCAGCCAAGATAGGGGGGCCCATGAGCAGTTCTTC. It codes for CASSQDRGAHEQFF.

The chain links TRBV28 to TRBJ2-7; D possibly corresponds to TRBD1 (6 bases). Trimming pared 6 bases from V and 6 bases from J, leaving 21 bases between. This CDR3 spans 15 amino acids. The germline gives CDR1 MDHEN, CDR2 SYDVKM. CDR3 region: CASRTQGGIKLEQYF. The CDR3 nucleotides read TGTGCCAGCAGAACCCAAGGGGGAATAAAACTCGAGCAGTACTTC. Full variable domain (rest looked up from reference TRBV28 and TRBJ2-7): DVKVTQSSRYLVKRTGEKVFLECVQDMDHENMFWYRQDPGLGLRLIYFSYDVKMKEKGDIPEGYSVSREKKERFSLILESASTNQTSMYLCASRTQGGIKLEQYFGPGTRLTVT.

The CDR3 bases are TGTGCCAGCAGCTTTTTTGGGCGCGGGTCGATTAATGAAAAACTGTTTTTT. Translation: CASSFFGRGSINEKLFF. V and J are TRBV5-5 and TRBJ1-4; D is ambiguous. CDR1 SGHKS and CDR2 YYEKEE come from the germline V gene (reference sequence). The CDR3 spans 17 residues. V lost 2 bases, J lost 4 bases, and 18 bases lay in between.

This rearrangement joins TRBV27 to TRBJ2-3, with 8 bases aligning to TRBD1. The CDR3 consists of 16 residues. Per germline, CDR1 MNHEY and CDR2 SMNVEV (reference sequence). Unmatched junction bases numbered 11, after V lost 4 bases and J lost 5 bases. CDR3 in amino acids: CASSSWDRHPKDTQYF. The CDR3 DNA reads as TGTGCCAGCAGTTCCTGGGACAGGCACCCGAAAGATACGCAGTATTTT.

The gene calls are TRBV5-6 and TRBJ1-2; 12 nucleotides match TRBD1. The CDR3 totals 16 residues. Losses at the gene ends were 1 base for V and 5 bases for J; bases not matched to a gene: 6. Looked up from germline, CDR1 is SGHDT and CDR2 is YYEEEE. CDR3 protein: CASSLYGTGGEYGYTF. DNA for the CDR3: TGTGCCAGCAGCTTGTACGGGACAGGGGGCGAGTATGGCTACACCTTC.

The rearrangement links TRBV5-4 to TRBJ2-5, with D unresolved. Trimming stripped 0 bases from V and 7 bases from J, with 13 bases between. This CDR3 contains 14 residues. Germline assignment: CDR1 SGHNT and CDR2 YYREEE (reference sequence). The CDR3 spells CASSLVYERGTQYF. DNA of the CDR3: TGTGCCAGCAGCTTGGTTTACGAGAGAGGGACCCAGTACTTC.

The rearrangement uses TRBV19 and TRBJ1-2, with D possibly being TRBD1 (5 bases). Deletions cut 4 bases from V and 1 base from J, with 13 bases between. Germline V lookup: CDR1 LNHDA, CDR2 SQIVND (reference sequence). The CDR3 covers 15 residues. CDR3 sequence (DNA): TGTGCCAGTAGTACCACCGGGGCCGTTAACTATGGCTACACCTTC. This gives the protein CASSTTGAVNYGYTF.

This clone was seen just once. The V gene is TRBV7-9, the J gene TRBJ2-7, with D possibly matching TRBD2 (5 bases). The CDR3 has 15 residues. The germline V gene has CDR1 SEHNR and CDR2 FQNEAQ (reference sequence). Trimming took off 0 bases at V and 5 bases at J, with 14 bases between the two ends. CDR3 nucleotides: TGTGCCAGCAGCTTAGCCTCCGGGTGGAGGAACGAGCAGTACTTC. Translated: CASSLASGWRNEQYF.

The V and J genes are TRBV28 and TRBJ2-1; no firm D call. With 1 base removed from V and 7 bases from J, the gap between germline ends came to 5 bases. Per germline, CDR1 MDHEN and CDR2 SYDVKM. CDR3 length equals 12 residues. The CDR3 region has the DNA TGTGCCAGCAGTTTATTGCGGAATGAGCAGTTCTTC. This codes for CASSLLRNEQFF.

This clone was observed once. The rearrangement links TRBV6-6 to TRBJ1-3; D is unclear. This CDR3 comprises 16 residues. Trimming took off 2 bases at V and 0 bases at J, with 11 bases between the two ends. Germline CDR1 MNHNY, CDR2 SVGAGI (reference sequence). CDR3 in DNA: TGTGCCAGCAGTTACCCCCCGGACCTCTCTGGAAACACCATATATTTT. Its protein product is CASSYPPDLSGNTIYF.

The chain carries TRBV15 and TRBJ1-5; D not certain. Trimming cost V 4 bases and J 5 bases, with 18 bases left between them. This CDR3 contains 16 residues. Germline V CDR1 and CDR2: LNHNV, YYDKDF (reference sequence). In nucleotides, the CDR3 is TGTGCCACCAGCAATCAGGAAATCTCGGGATATCAGCCCCAGCATTTT. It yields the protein CATSNQEISGYQPQHF.

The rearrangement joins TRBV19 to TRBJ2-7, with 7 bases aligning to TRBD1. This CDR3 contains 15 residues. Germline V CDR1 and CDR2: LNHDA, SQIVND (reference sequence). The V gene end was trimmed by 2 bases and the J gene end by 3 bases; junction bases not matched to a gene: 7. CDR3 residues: CASSITGDGFYEQYF. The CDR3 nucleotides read TGTGCCAGTAGTATAACAGGGGATGGATTCTACGAGCAGTACTTC.

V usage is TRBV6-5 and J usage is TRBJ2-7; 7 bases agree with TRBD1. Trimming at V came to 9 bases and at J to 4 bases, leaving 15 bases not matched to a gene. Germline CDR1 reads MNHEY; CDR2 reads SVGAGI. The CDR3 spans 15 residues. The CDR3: CASTGTERLLYEQYF. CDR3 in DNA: TGTGCCAGTACCGGGACAGAAAGGTTATTGTACGAGCAGTACTTC.

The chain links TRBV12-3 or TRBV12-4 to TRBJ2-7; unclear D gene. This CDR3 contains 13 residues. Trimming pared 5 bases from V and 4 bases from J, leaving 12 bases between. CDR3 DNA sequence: TGTGCCAGCAGTCCCTCAGGACGGTACGAGCAGTACTTC. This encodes CASSPSGRYEQYF.

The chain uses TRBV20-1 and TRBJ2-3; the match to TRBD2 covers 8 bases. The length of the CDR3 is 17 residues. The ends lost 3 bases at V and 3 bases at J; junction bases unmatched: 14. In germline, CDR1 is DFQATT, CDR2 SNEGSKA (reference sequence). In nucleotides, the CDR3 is TGCAGTGCTAGTGGGTCCGGGGGGGTAACTCAAACAGATACGCAGTATTTT. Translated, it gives CSASGSGGVTQTDTQYF.

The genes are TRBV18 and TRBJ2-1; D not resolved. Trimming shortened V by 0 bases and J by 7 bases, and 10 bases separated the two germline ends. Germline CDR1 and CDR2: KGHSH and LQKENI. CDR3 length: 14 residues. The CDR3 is CASSPPRWGNEQFF. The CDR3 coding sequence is TGTGCCAGCTCACCACCGAGATGGGGAAATGAGCAGTTCTTC. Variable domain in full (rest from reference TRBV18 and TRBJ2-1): NAGVMQNPRHLVRRRGQEARLRCSPMKGHSHVYWYRQLPEEGLKFMVYLQKENIIDESGMPKERFSAEFPKEGPSILRIQQVVRGDSAAYFCASSPPRWGNEQFFGPGTRLTVL.

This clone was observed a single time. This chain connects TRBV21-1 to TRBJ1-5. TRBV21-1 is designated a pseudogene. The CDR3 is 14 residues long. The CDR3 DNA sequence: TGTGCCAGCAGCCCCGGGATTAGCAATCAGCCCCAGCATTTT. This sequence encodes CASSPGISNQPQHF.

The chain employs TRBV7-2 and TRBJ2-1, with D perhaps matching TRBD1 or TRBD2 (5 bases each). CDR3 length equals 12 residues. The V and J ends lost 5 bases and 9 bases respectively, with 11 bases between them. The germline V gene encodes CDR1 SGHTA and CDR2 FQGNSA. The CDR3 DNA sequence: TGTGCCAGCAGCCTAACAGGAGGTGAGCAGTTCTTC. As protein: CASSLTGGEQFF. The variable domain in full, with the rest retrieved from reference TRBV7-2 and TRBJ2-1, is GAGVSQSPSNKVTEKGKDVELRCDPISGHTALYWYRQSLGQGLEFLIYFQGNSAPDKSGLPSDRFSAERTGGSVSTLTIQRTQQEDSAVYLCASSLTGGEQFFGPGTRLTVL.